This T cell receptor (beta chain) derives from a study of OX40 agonist ivuxolimab in advanced cancers. On the study more broadly: Patients with hepatocellular carcinoma, melanoma, renal cell or head and neck cancer made up the dose-escalation patients. Findings of the study overall: Certain nonresponding patients likewise had low normalized T-cell clonal expansion.

Germline CDR1 SGHTA, CDR2 FQGNSA. The CDR3 has 15 amino acids. V dropped 0 bases and J dropped 5 bases, with 13 bases sitting between them. About this clone: Its target is unknown.

Assay used: immunoSEQ multiplex PCR; TCRdb lists only in-frame clones, some missing. This table holds about 32,000 clones, around 84% found once. Sequencing was performed on CD4+ or CD8+ T cells sorted from blood, taken in a trial of the OX40 agonist ivuxolimab. V usage is TRBV7-2 and J usage is TRBJ2-5; D perhaps matches TRBD2 (5 bases). The receptor comes from an adult with an advanced solid tumor such as melanoma, head and neck, liver or kidney cancer. The CDR3 coding sequence is TGTGCCAGCAGCTTAGCTCTCGGTCCGGGGGAGACCCAGTACTTC. Its translation: CASSLALGPGETQYF.